This T cell receptor (beta chain) was profiled in a study of blood T cell repertoires in COVID-19. Sequencing was performed with immunoSEQ multiplex PCR; in TCRdb, only in-frame clones are kept and a portion is missing. This sample carries approximately 200,000 clones, 75% to 90% of them seen once, and the ten largest clones take 3% to 4%. V lost 3 bases, J lost 0 bases, and 6 bases lay in between. This CDR3 contains 13 residues. Germline CDR1 reads SGHNT; CDR2 reads YYREEE (reference sequence). The sequenced material came from PBMCs or T cells enriched from blood (not recorded which). This clonotype originated in a woman aged 18-30 years in a cohort exposed to, infected with or recovered from COVID-19 (not recorded which). The chain combines TRBV5-4 with TRBJ1-2, with D unresolved. CDR3 bases: TGTGCCAGCAGCTCAGTACCTAACTATGGCTACACCTTC. As protein: CASSSVPNYGYTF.